These 24 T cell receptor beta chains came from one sample sequenced in a study of T cell responses to AZD1222 COVID-19 vaccine. The method was immunoSEQ multiplex PCR; TCRdb's version includes in-frame clones alone and lacks a portion of them. The data contain under 150,000 clones, around 94% of them singletons. Sequencing used peripheral blood, obtained 28 days after the second AZD1222 dose. Receptors were obtained from an adult who received the AZD1222 COVID-19 vaccine.

The chain is built from TRBV19 and TRBJ1-2; the match to TRBD1 covers 8 bases. The CDR3 runs to 13 residues. CDR1 is LNHDA, CDR2 SQIVND, per germline (reference sequence). The V and J ends lost 6 bases and 2 bases, in that order; junction bases with no gene match: 2. CDR3 DNA: TGTGCCAGTAGCTGGACAGGGAACTATGGCTACACCTTC. It specifies CASSWTGNYGYTF.

The chain recombines TRBV7-9 with TRBJ1-1, with 8 bases fitting TRBD1. The CDR3 length is 15 residues. V lost 8 bases to trimming and J lost 5 bases; unmatched junction nucleotides: 13. CDR1 SEHNR and CDR2 FQNEAQ come from the germline V gene (reference sequence). This CDR3 reads CASEEDRVTRTEAFF. CDR3 nucleotides: TGTGCCAGCGAGGAGGACAGGGTAACGAGGACTGAAGCTTTCTTT.

The chain links TRBV4-1 to TRBJ1-2; TRBD1 matches 7 bases. Germline V lookup: CDR1 MGHRA, CDR2 YSYEKL. The V and J ends lost 3 bases and 4 bases, in that order; junction bases with no gene match: 14. This CDR3 has 17 residues. The CDR3 coding sequence is TGCGCCAGCAGCCACCGGGTGGGGACAGTTGACATCTATGGCTACACCTTC. This encodes CASSHRVGTVDIYGYTF.

For the CDR3, the DNA is TGTGCCAGTAGTATGAAGGGACATGAGCAGTTCTTC. Translating gives CASSMKGHEQFF. The chain couples TRBV19 to TRBJ2-1, with D perhaps matching TRBD1 or TRBD2 (5 bases each). The CDR3 covers 12 residues. Trimming left V 3 bases short and J 8 bases short, with 8 bases between. Germline CDR1 is LNHDA and CDR2 is SQIVND (reference sequence). The whole variable domain, filled in from reference TRBV19 and TRBJ2-1, reads DGGITQSPKYLFRKEGQNVTLSCEQNLNHDAMYWYRQDPGQGLRLIYYSQIVNDFQKGDIAEGYSVSREKKESFPLTVTSAQKNPTAFYLCASSMKGHEQFFGPGTRLTVL.

The J gene is TRBJ2-2, the V gene TRBV7-2, with D uncertain. V lost 1 base and J 4 bases, leaving 10 bases between the germline ends. This CDR3 is 15 amino acids long. The V gene's germline CDR1 is SGHTA and CDR2 FQGNSA. Written as DNA, the CDR3 is TGTGCCAGCAGCTTAGTATTAGGATTCACCGGGGAGCTGTTTTTT. Protein product: CASSLVLGFTGELFF. The full variable domain, its missing parts supplied by reference TRBV7-2 and TRBJ2-2, is GAGVSQSPSNKVTEKGKDVELRCDPISGHTALYWYRQSLGQGLEFLIYFQGNSAPDKSGLPSDRFSAERTGGSVSTLTIQRTQQEDSAVYLCASSLVLGFTGELFFGEGSRLTVL.

V usage is TRBV11-3 and J usage is TRBJ1-1, with D maybe TRBD1 (6 bases). The CDR3 covers 14 residues. Germline V gene data show CDR1 as SGHNT and CDR2 as YENEEA. With 3 bases removed from V and 1 base from J, the gap between germline ends came to 9 bases. CDR3 nucleotides: TGTGCCAGCAGCTTGACAGGACCGAACACTGAAGCTTTCTTT. Residues: CASSLTGPNTEAFF.

This sequence joins TRBV7-9 and TRBJ2-5; no definite D call. This CDR3 has 14 residues. The V and J ends lost 3 bases and 5 bases respectively, with 13 bases between them. Germline CDR1 and CDR2: SEHNR and FQNEAQ (reference sequence). CDR3 loop: CASSFLPGRETQYF. CDR3 bases: TGTGCCAGCAGCTTTCTCCCGGGTAGGGAGACCCAGTACTTC.

The J gene is TRBJ2-1, the V gene TRBV20-1, with 9 bases matching TRBD2. Germline CDR1 reads DFQATT; CDR2 reads SNEGSKA (reference sequence). The V segment lost 3 bases and the J segment 2 bases; nucleotides outside the gene matches: 2. The CDR3 contains 14 residues. CDR3 in amino acids: CSASRLAAYNEQFF. In DNA form, the CDR3 reads TGCAGTGCTAGTCGACTAGCGGCCTACAATGAGCAGTTCTTC.

The chain links TRBV7-9 to TRBJ1-3, with D unclear. Trimming cost V 7 bases and J 0 bases, with 13 bases left between them. This CDR3 comprises 15 residues. Germline CDR1 SEHNR, CDR2 FQNEAQ (reference sequence). DNA of the CDR3: TGTGCCAGCACCGAGGATTGGAGCTCTGGAAACACCATATATTTT. Translated, it gives CASTEDWSSGNTIYF. Drawing the rest from reference TRBV7-9 and TRBJ1-3, the complete variable domain is DTGVSQNPRHKITKRGQNVTFRCDPISEHNRLYWYRQTLGQGPEFLTYFQNEAQLEKSRLLSDRFSAERPKGSFSTLEIQRTEQGDSAMYLCASTEDWSSGNTIYFGEGSWLTVV.

The rearrangement links TRBV19 to TRBJ1-1; D is unresolved. The CDR3 is 13 residues long. Germline values: CDR1 LNHDA, CDR2 SQIVND (reference sequence). The ends were cut back, 3 bases at V and 1 base at J, with 6 bases in the middle. The CDR3 is CASSISGNTEAFF. CDR3 coding DNA: TGTGCCAGTAGTATTTCAGGGAACACTGAAGCTTTCTTT.

J is TRBJ1-1 and V is TRBV24-1; the D gene is possibly TRBD1 (6 bases). The CDR3 consists of 13 residues. Looked up from germline, CDR1 is KGHDR and CDR2 is SFDVKD. The germline V and J ends were trimmed by 4 bases and 5 bases, with 10 bases remaining between them. CDR3 protein: CATSDRGRTEAFF. As DNA, the CDR3 is TGTGCCACCAGTGACAGGGGAAGAACTGAAGCTTTCTTT.

The chain has TRBV5-1 and TRBJ2-1, with D uncertain. The germline CDR1 and CDR2 sequences are SGHRS and YFSETQ. The V and J ends lost 0 bases and 10 bases respectively, with 14 bases between them. The CDR3 totals 14 residues. CDR3 amino acids: CASSLEGGSDEQFF. The CDR3 nucleotides read TGCGCCAGCAGCTTGGAAGGCGGCAGTGACGAGCAGTTCTTC.

The chain joins TRBV14 to TRBJ2-3, with 7 bases aligning to TRBD1. The CDR3 runs to 15 residues. The trim removed 3 bases at V and 4 bases at J, leaving 7 bases unmatched. Germline V gene sequence: CDR1 SGHDN, CDR2 FVKESK. For the CDR3, the DNA is TGTGCCAGCAGCCAGGGGACAGTAAGGGCAGATACGCAGTATTTT. Protein sequence: CASSQGTVRADTQYF. The whole variable domain, filled in from reference TRBV14 and TRBJ2-3, reads EAGVTQFPSHSVIEKGQTVTLRCDPISGHDNLYWYRRVMGKEIKFLLHFVKESKQDESGMPNNRFLAERTGGTYSTLKVQPAELEDSGVYFCASSQGTVRADTQYFGPGTRLTVL.

The rearrangement links TRBV30 to TRBJ2-5, with D possibly called TRBD1 or TRBD2 (5 bases each). Germline V lookup: CDR1 GTSNPN, CDR2 SVGIG (reference sequence). Trimming stripped 6 bases from V and 5 bases from J, with 16 bases between. CDR3 length: 13 amino acids. In DNA form, the CDR3 reads TGTGCCTGTAGCTGGGGACCCCCGGAGACCCAGTACTTC. It yields the protein CACSWGPPETQYF.

V is TRBV4-3 and J is TRBJ1-1; 9 bases are shared with TRBD1. The ends lost 3 bases at V and 4 bases at J; junction bases unmatched: 9. Looked up from germline, CDR1 is LGHNA and CDR2 is YSLEER. The CDR3 sequence is 16 residues long. The CDR3 loop is CASSQLTGGSGTEAFF. CDR3 in DNA: TGCGCCAGCAGCCAGCTTACAGGGGGCTCGGGCACTGAAGCTTTCTTT.

V gene TRBV7-9 combines with J gene TRBJ1-1, with D unclear. V was clipped by 4 bases and J by 2 bases, with 5 bases between them. The length of the CDR3 is 12 residues. CDR1 and CDR2 (germline): SEHNR, FQNEAQ (reference sequence). The CDR3 nucleotides are TGTGCCAGCAGCTACGATAACACTGAAGCTTTCTTT. Its translation: CASSYDNTEAFF.

This sequence joins TRBV27 and TRBJ2-5; D possibly corresponds to TRBD2 (6 bases). Germline V gives CDR1 MNHEY, CDR2 SMNVEV (reference sequence). This CDR3 contains 15 residues. V was clipped by 9 bases and J by 4 bases, with 21 bases between them. CDR3 sequence reads: CASMTRLSGIETQYF. The DNA for the CDR3 is TGTGCCAGTATGACTAGGTTGAGCGGAATAGAGACCCAGTACTTC.

The V call is TRBV19, the J call TRBJ1-2; perhaps TRBD1 as D (6 bases). The length of the CDR3 is 14 residues. CDR1 is LNHDA, CDR2 SQIVND, per germline (reference sequence). Trimming pared 7 bases from V and 7 bases from J, leaving 19 bases between. CDR3 in amino acids: CASKIPQGRTGYTF. For the CDR3, the DNA is TGTGCCAGTAAAATCCCACAGGGCAGGACTGGCTACACCTTC.

Only one count was recorded for this clone. This CDR3 is CSVGTGGYTF. CDR3 coding DNA: TGCAGCGTAGGTACAGGGGGCTACACCTTC. The chain recombines TRBV29-1 with TRBJ1-2; tentative D call: TRBD1 (6 bases). In germline, CDR1 is SQVTM, CDR2 ANQGSEA. This CDR3 has 10 amino acids. V gave up 6 bases and J gave up 8 bases, with 10 bases separating them.

CDR3 residues: CASSAFLQGGDSPLHF. The CDR3 bases are TGTGCCAGCAGCGCGTTTCTTCAAGGCGGGGATTCACCCCTCCACTTT. The chain uses TRBV9 and TRBJ1-6; the D is unclear. This CDR3 region has 16 residues. Looked up from germline, CDR1 is SGDLS and CDR2 is YYNGEE. V lost 3 bases to trimming and J lost 8 bases, with 18 bases between them.

The J gene is TRBJ2-3, the V gene TRBV24-1, with D unresolved. Trimming took 0 bases from V and 0 from J, leaving 6 bases between them. In germline, CDR1 is KGHDR, CDR2 SFDVKD. CDR3 length: 15 residues. In DNA, the CDR3 is TGTGCCACCAGTGATTTGGGGGATAGCACAGATACGCAGTATTTT. This sequence encodes CATSDLGDSTDTQYF.

The rearrangement joins TRBV14 to TRBJ2-1; D is possibly TRBD1 or TRBD2 (5 bases each). This CDR3 has 13 amino acids. Trimming shortened V by 4 bases and J by 6 bases, and 10 bases separated the two germline ends. Germline V gene sequence: CDR1 SGHDN, CDR2 FVKESK. The CDR3 sequence: CASSRGRLNEQFF. The CDR3 bases are TGTGCCAGCAGCCGGGGACGACTCAATGAGCAGTTCTTC. The full variable domain, completed using reference TRBV14 and TRBJ2-1, is EAGVTQFPSHSVIEKGQTVTLRCDPISGHDNLYWYRRVMGKEIKFLLHFVKESKQDESGMPNNRFLAERTGGTYSTLKVQPAELEDSGVYFCASSRGRLNEQFFGPGTRLTVL.

The V call is TRBV27, the J call TRBJ1-2; D gene uncertain. Per germline, CDR1 MNHEY and CDR2 SMNVEV (reference sequence). The CDR3 is made up of 15 amino acids. Trimming took off 2 bases at V and 4 bases at J, with 14 bases between the two ends. CDR3 loop: CASSLGPGGSYGYTF. CDR3 coding DNA: TGTGCCAGCAGTTTAGGGCCCGGAGGTAGCTATGGCTACACCTTC.

The J gene is TRBJ1-2, the V gene TRBV19; TRBD1 matches 7 bases. Trimming removed 5 bases from V and 4 bases from J; junction bases left unmatched: 10. The germline V gene has CDR1 LNHDA and CDR2 SQIVND (reference sequence). The CDR3 spans 15 residues. The CDR3 region has the DNA TGTGCCAGTAGTTCCCAGGGACAGCAAATCTATGGCTACACCTTC. The encoded protein is CASSSQGQQIYGYTF.